This T cell receptor (beta chain) was found in a study of early T cells in non-severe SARS-CoV-2 infection. Overall study: Sequenced material consisted of bulk RNA (from unsorted whole blood), and chains were unpaired. Findings of the study overall: CD4 and private specificities were missed by VDJdb matching, which favored anti-spike CD8 responses.

The CDR3 runs to 14 residues. Germline lookup yields CDR1 LNHNV and CDR2 YYDKDF (reference sequence). Trimming cost V 4 bases and J 0 bases, with 10 bases left between them. One entry per CDR3 protein results from TCRdb running MiXCR on the 5' RACE reads. Here the sample spans 30,000 to 40,000 distinct CDR3 sequences, about 4.7% being singletons. Comment on this clonotype: Its antigen is not known.

V gene TRBV15 combines with J gene TRBJ2-7; D may match TRBD1 or TRBD2 (5 bases each). The specimen sequenced was whole blood. The receptor's source is an adult who was a healthcare worker with PCR-confirmed SARS-CoV-2 infection or an uninfected control (not recorded which). This chain's CDR3 is CATSTAGTSYEQYF. The DNA for the CDR3 is TGTGCCACCAGCACGGCCGGGACCTCCTACGAGCAGTACTTC. The full variable domain, its missing parts supplied by reference TRBV15 and TRBJ2-7, is DAMVIQNPRYQVTQFGKPVTLSCSQTLNHNVMYWYQQKSSQAPKLLFHYYDKDFNNEADTPDNFQSRRPNTSFCFLDIRSPGLGDTAMYLCATSTAGTSYEQYFGPGTRLTVT.